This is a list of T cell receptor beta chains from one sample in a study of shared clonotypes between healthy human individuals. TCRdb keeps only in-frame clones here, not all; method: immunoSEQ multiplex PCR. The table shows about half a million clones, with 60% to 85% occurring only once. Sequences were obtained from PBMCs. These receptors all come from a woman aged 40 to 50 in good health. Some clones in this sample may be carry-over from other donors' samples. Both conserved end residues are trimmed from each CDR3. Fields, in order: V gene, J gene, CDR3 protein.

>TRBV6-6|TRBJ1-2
ASSFRTGLGGYT
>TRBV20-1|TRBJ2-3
SADLNTQY
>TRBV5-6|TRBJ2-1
ASSLVRGYNEQF
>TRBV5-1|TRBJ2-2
ASSLTSDLTGELF
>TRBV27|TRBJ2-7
ASSGLAGGYEQY
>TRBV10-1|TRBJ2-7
ASSESYYEQY
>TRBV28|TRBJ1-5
ASSPDPGGAQH
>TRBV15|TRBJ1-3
ATSKRETSGNTIY
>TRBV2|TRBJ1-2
ASDGRGTTGRVYGYT
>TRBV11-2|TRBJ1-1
ASSSRTLNTEAF
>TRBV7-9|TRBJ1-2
ASSARGGDYT
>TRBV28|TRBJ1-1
ASTTSGRRSEAF
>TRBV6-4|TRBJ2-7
ASSPLAGPYEQY
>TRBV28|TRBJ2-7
ASSTGWTGGPISEQY
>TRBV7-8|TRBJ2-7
ASSSGTSVSYEQY
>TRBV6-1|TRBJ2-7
ASSRTRSYEQY
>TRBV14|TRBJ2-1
ASSQEAGQGMRYNEQF
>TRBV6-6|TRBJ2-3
ASTLLDGATQY
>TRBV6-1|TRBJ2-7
ASSTPGDYSYEQY
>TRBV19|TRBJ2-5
ASSSILGGETQY